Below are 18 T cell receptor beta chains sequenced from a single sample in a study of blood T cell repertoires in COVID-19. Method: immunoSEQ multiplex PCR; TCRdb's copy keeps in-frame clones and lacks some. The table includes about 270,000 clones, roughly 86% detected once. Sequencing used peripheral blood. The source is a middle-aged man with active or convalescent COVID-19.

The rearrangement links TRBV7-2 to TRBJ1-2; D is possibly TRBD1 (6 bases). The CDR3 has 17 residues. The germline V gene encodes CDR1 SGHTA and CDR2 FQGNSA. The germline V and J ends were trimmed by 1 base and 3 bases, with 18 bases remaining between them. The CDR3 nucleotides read TGTGCCAGCAGCTTAGGAGGGTTGGGGGCCGTGGACTATGGCTACACCTTC. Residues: CASSLGGLGAVDYGYTF.

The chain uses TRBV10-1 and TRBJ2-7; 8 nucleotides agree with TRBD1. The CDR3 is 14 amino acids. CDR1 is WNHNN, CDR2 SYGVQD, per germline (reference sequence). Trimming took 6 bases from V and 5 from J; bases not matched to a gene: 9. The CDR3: CASSETGAGHEQYF. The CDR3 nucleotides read TGCGCCAGCAGCGAGACAGGGGCCGGCCACGAGCAGTACTTC.

The CDR3 region has the DNA TGCGCCAGCAGCCAAGTGACTGAGGATGGCTACACCTTC. Translation: CASSQVTEDGYTF. This chain uses TRBV4-1 with TRBJ1-2; no reliable D call. The V end lost 1 base, the J end lost 6 bases, and 9 bases lay between the germline ends. There are 13 residues in the CDR3. The germline gives CDR1 MGHRA, CDR2 YSYEKL.

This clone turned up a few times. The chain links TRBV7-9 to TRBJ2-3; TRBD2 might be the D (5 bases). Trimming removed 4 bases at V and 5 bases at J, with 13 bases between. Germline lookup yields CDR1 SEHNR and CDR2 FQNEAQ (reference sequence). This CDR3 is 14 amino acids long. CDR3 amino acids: CASSSRTGKDTQYF. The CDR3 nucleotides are TGTGCCAGCAGCTCTCGGACGGGGAAAGATACGCAGTATTTT.

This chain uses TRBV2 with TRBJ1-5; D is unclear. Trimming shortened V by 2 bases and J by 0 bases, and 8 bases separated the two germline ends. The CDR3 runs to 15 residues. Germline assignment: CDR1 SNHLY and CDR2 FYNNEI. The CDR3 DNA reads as TGTGCCAGCAGTGAAAGCGGAAATAGCAATCAGCCCCAGCATTTT. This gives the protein CASSESGNSNQPQHF. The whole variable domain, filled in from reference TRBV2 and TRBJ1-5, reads EPEVTQTPSHQVTQMGQEVILRCVPISNHLYFYWYRQILGQKVEFLVSFYNNEISEKSEIFDDQFSVERPDGSNFTLKIRSTKLEDSAMYFCASSESGNSNQPQHFGDGTRLSIL.

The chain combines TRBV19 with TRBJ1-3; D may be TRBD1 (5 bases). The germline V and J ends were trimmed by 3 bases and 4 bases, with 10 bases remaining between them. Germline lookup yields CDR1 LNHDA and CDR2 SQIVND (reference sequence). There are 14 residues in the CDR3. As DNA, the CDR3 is TGTGCCAGTAGTATCGGGGGACCAGGAAACACCATATATTTT. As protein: CASSIGGPGNTIYF. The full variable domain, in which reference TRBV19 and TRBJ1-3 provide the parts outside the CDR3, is DGGITQSPKYLFRKEGQNVTLSCEQNLNHDAMYWYRQDPGQGLRLIYYSQIVNDFQKGDIAEGYSVSREKKESFPLTVTSAQKNPTAFYLCASSIGGPGNTIYFGEGSWLTVV.

This CDR3 is CASSEVRFTNEKLFF. The CDR3 region has the DNA TGTGCCAGCAGTGAGGTTCGGTTTACTAATGAAAAACTGTTTTTT. This chain links TRBV2 with TRBJ1-4; unclear D gene. CDR3 length: 15 residues. From germline, CDR1 is SNHLY and CDR2 FYNNEI. Trimming removed 3 bases from V and 2 bases from J, with 10 bases in between.

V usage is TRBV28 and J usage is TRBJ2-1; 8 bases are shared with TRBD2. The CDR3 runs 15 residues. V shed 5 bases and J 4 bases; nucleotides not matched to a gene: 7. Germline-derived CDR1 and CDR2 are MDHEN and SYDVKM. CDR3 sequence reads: CASSPRGLGYNEQFF. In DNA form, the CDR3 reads TGTGCCAGCAGTCCCCGGGGACTAGGATACAATGAGCAGTTCTTC.

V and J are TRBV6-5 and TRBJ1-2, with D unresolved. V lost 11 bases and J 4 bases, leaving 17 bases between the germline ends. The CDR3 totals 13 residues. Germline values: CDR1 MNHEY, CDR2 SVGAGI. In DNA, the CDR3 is TGTGCCGGCCTGTTTGATCCAGGCTATGGCTACACCTTC. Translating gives CAGLFDPGYGYTF.

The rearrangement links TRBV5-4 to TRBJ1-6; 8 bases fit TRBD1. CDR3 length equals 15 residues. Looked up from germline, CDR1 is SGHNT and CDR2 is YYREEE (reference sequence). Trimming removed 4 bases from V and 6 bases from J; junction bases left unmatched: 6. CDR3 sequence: CASSIWTGRNSPLHF. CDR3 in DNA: TGTGCCAGCAGCATCTGGACAGGGCGTAATTCACCCCTCCACTTT.

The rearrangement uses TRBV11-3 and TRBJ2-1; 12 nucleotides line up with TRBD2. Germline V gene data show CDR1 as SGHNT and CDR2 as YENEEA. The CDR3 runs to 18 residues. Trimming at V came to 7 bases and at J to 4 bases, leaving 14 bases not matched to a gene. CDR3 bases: TGTGCCAGCACCGACGGACTAGCGGGAAAGGGGGGATACAATGAGCAGTTCTTC. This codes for CASTDGLAGKGGYNEQFF.

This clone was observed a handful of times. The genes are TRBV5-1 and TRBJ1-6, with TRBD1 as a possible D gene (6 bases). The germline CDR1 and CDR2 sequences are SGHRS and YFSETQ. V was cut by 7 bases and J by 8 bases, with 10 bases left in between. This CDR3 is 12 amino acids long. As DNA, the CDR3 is TGCGCCAGCTCACAGGGAGATTCACCCCTCCACTTT. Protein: CASSQGDSPLHF.

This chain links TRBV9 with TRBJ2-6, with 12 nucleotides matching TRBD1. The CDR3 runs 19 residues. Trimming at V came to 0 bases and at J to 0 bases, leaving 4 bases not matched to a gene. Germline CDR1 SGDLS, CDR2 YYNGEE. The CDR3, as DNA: TGTGCCAGCAGCGTAGTTGGGGGACAGGGGGCCTCTGGGGCCAACGTCCTGACTTTC. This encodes CASSVVGGQGASGANVLTF.

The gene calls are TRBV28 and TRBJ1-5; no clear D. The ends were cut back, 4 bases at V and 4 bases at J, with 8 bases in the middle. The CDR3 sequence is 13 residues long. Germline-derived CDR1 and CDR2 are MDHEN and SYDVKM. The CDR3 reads CASSSRRNQPQHF. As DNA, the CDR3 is TGTGCCAGCAGTTCGAGAAGAAATCAGCCCCAGCATTTT.

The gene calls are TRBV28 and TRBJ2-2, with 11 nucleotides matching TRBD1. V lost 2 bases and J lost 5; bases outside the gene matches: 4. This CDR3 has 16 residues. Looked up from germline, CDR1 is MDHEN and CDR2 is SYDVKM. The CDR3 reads CASSLGGQGATGELFF. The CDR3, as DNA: TGTGCCAGCAGTTTAGGCGGACAGGGGGCGACCGGGGAGCTGTTTTTT. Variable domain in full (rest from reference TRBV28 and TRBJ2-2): DVKVTQSSRYLVKRTGEKVFLECVQDMDHENMFWYRQDPGLGLRLIYFSYDVKMKEKGDIPEGYSVSREKKERFSLILESASTNQTSMYLCASSLGGQGATGELFFGEGSRLTVL.

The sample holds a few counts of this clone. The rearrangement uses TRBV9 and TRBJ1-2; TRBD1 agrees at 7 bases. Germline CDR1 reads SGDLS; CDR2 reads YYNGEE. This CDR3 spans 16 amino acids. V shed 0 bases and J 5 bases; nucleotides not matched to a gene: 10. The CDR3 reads CASSVDPGTVGYGYTF. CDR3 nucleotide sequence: TGTGCCAGCAGCGTAGATCCAGGGACAGTCGGATATGGCTACACCTTC.

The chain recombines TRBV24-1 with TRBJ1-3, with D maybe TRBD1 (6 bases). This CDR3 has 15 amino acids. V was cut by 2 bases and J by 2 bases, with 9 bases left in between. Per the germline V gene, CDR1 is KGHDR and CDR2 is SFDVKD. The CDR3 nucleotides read TGTGCCACCAGTGATTCCCCAGGGGCTGGAAACACCATATATTTT. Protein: CATSDSPGAGNTIYF.

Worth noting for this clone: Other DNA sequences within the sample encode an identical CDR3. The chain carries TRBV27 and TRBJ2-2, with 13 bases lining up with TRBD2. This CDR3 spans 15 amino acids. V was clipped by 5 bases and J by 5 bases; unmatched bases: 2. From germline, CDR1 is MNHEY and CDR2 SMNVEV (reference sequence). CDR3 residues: CASSPGLAGTGELFF. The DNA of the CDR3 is TGTGCCAGCAGTCCGGGACTAGCGGGGACCGGGGAGCTGTTTTTT.